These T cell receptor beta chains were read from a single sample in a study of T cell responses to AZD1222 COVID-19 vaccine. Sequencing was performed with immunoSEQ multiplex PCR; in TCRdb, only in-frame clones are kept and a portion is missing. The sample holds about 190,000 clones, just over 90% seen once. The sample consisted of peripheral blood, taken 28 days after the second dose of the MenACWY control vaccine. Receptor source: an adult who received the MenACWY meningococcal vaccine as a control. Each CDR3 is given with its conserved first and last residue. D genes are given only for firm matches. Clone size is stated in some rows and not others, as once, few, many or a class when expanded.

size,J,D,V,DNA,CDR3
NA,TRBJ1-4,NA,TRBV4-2,TGTGCCAGCAGCCAAGATCAGCTTAATGAAAAACTGTTTTTT,CASSQDQLNEKLFF
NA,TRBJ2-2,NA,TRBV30,TGTGCCTGGAGGGGCCGGAACACCGGGGAGCTGTTTTTT,CAWRGRNTGELFF
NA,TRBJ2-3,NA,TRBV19,TGTGCCAGTAAGGCTAGCGTGACAGATACGCAGTATTTT,CASKASVTDTQYF
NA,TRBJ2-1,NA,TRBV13,TGTGCCAGCAGCTTAACCCGTAACAGGGACAATGAGCAGTTCTTC,CASSLTRNRDNEQFF
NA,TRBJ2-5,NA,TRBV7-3,TGTGCCAGCAGCTTATTGGCGAAACGGGGAGAGACCCAGTACTTC,CASSLLAKRGETQYF
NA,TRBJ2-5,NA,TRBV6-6,TGTGCCAGCAGCGTGACGGGCCAAGAGACCCAGTACTTC,CASSVTGQETQYF
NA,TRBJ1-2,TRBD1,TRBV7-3,TGTGCCAGCAGCCTACGAGCCACGGGACAGGGTAGTTATGGCTACACCTTC,CASSLRATGQGSYGYTF
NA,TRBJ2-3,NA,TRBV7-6,TGTGCCAGCAGCTTAGCGCGTGGAGATACGCAGTATTTT,CASSLARGDTQYF
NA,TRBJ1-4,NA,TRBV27,TGTGCCAGCAGACCTTCGACAGGATATAATGAAAAACTGTTTTTT,CASRPSTGYNEKLFF
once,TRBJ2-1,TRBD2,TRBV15,TGTGCCACCAGCAGAGAACTTCCGGGACTAGCGGTCGACAATGAGCAGTTCTTC,CATSRELPGLAVDNEQFF
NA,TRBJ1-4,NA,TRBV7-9,TGTGCCAGCAGCTTAGTAAGCTCTAATGAAAAACTGTTTTTT,CASSLVSSNEKLFF
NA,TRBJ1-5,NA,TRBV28,TGTGCCAGCAGTTGGCGGGGAGGCCAGCCCCAGCATTTT,CASSWRGGQPQHF
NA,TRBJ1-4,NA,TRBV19,TGTGCCAGTAGTGGGCGTATTGCAACTAATGAAAAACTGTTTTTT,CASSGRIATNEKLFF
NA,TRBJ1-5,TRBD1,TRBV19,TGTGCCAGTAGTATGGCAAGACAGGGGGCATTGAGATTGAACCAGCCCCAGCATTTT,CASSMARQGALRLNQPQHF
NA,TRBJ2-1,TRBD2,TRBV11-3,TGTGCCAGCAGCTTAGACTTCGGGAGGTCGGACAATGAGCAGTTCTTC,CASSLDFGRSDNEQFF
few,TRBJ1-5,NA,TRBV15,TGTGCCACCAGCAGCCTCTCGTACCAACAGCCCCAGCATTTT,CATSSLSYQQPQHF
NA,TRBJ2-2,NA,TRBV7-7,TGTGCCAGCAGCTTAACGTCTAGCCACACCGGGGAGCTGTTTTTT,CASSLTSSHTGELFF
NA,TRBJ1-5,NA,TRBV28,TGTGCCAGCAGTTTGGGTAGCAATCAGCCCCAGCATTTT,CASSLGSNQPQHF
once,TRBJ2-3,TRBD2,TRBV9,TGTGCCAGCAGCTCCCCATGGGGTGGTAGCGGGAGTGGCACAGATACGCAGTATTTT,CASSSPWGGSGSGTDTQYF
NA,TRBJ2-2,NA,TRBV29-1,TGCAGCGGGGGTTTTTACACCGGGGAGCTGTTTTTT,CSGGFYTGELFF
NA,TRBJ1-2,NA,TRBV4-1,TGCGCCAGCAGCTACCAGGAGAACTATGGCTACACCTTC,CASSYQENYGYTF
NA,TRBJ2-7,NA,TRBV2,TGTGCCAGCTGGTGGGTCGGTGAGCAGTACTTC,CASWWVGEQYF
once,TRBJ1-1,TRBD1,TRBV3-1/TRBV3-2,TGTGCCAGCAGCCGAGACAGGGGAGATGAAGCTTTCTTT,CASSRDRGDEAFF
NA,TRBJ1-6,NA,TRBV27,TGTGCCAGCAGTTTAAATCCCTACAGGGTCTTTAATCTTGGGGATTCACCCCTCCACTTT,CASSLNPYRVFNLGDSPLHF
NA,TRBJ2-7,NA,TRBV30,TGTGCCTGGAGTTCCCAATACGAGCAGTACTTC,CAWSSQYEQYF
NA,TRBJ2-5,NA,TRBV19,TGTGCCAGTAGTTGGCTGACCCGGGGAGAGAGAGGGGAGACCCAGTACTTC,CASSWLTRGERGETQYF
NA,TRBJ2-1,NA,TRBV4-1,TGCGCCAGCAGCCAATTACGTATTTCCTACAATGAGCAGTTCTTC,CASSQLRISYNEQFF
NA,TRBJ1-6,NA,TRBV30,TGTGCCTGGAGTCCGACCCGAGGGGGTAATTCACCCCTCCACTTT,CAWSPTRGGNSPLHF
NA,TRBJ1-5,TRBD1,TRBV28,TGTGCCAGCAGTCATAGGACAGGGGGTACCTACCCTGATCAGCCCCAGCATTTT,CASSHRTGGTYPDQPQHF
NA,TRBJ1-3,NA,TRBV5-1,TGCGCCAGCAGCGCGGGGACGGTGGGAAACACCATATATTTT,CASSAGTVGNTIYF
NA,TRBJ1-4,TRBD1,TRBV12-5,TGTGCTAGTGGTTTTGGGGGACAGGGTAATGAAAAACTGTTTTTT,CASGFGGQGNEKLFF
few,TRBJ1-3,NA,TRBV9,TGTGCCAGCAGCGTGGAGGAAACCTCTGGAAACACCATATATTTT,CASSVEETSGNTIYF
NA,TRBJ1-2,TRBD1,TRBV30,TGTGCCTGGAGTCAGGGGGCCCCGAGTGGCTACACCTTC,CAWSQGAPSGYTF
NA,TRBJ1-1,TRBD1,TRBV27,TGTGCCAGCATTGTCACAGGGGGGCACACTGAAGCTTTCTTT,CASIVTGGHTEAFF
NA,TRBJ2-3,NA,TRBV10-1,TGCGCCAGCAGTGAGGCGGCGGGACCCCCCGATACGCAGTATTTT,CASSEAAGPPDTQYF
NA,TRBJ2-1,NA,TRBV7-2,TGTGCCAGCAGCTTAGCGTTAGCGACTGCCCAAGATGAGCAGTTCTTC,CASSLALATAQDEQFF